The sequence of this TCR beta chain was determined in a study of T cells in Graves' hyperthyroidism and ophthalmopathy. TCR beta CDR3 regions were amplified from RNA transcripts. First-round RT-PCR of the TCR CDR3 relied on the HTBI primer set. Using its own MiXCR run on the multiplex PCR reads, TCRdb lists one record per CDR3 protein. The sample lists around 600,000 distinct CDR3 sequences; just under 45% were seen once. To note about this clonotype: Its specificity is unknown. A much bigger clone sits one base away, suggesting this may be a read error.

Study-wide points: Blood samples included most of the expanded thyroid clonotypes exceeding 0.001. Classification by a 13 V-J model distinguished ophthalmopathy from stable hyperthyroidism.

CDR3 size: 12 residues. The germline gives CDR1 SQVTM, CDR2 ANQGSEA. Trimming pared 7 bases from V and 4 bases from J, leaving 13 bases between. The chain combines TRBV29-1 with TRBJ1-1, with TRBD1 as a possible D gene (5 bases). The clonotype comes from an adult man with Graves' disease, either hyperthyroidism or ophthalmopathy (not recorded which). Sequencing input: peripheral blood or thyroid tissue (not recorded which). The CDR3 sequence: CSEVRVSTEAFF. As DNA, the CDR3 is TGCAGCGAGGTCAGGGTTAGCACTGAAGCTTTCTTT.